A single sample gave rise to the 32 T cell receptor beta chains below, sequenced in a study of Graves' ophthalmopathy and Graves' hyperthyroidism. Scientists amplified the TCR beta CDR3 regions from RNA transcripts. Second-round multiplex PCR came after first-round RT-PCR with HTBI primers. TCRdb redid the calling of the multiplex PCR reads with MiXCR, one entry per CDR3 protein. The sample holds roughly 480,000 distinct CDR3 sequences, around 14% seen once. The specimen sequenced was blood. These TCRs come from a woman in her thirties with Graves' ophthalmopathy.

At least ten counts were recorded for this clonotype. J is TRBJ1-3 and V is TRBV5-1; 11 bases match TRBD1. Per germline, CDR1 SGHRS and CDR2 YFSETQ. The CDR3 consists of 17 residues. The ends lost 2 bases at V and 2 bases at J; junction bases unmatched: 6. CDR3 in amino acids: CASSFVGQGAPGNTIYF. As DNA, the CDR3 is TGCGCCAGCAGCTTTGTAGGACAGGGGGCACCTGGAAACACCATATATTTT.

This clonotype was picked up many times. This chain joins TRBV6-4 and TRBJ1-5; 7 bases are a match to TRBD1. Germline lookup yields CDR1 MRHNA and CDR2 SNTAGT. CDR3 length equals 13 residues. The V gene end was trimmed by 6 bases and the J gene end by 3 bases; junction bases not matched to a gene: 2. The CDR3: CASSDRANQPQHF. CDR3 bases: TGTGCCAGCAGCGACAGGGCCAATCAGCCCCAGCATTTT.

There are many counts of this clonotype. The chain links TRBV7-6 to TRBJ2-7; weak D call: TRBD2 (5 bases). Germline loops: CDR1 SGHVS, CDR2 FNYEAQ. V lost 5 bases, J lost 0 bases, and 14 bases lay in between. CDR3 length: 15 residues. The CDR3 DNA reads TGTGCCAGCAGCCTCGGTAGGGAGCACTCCTACGAGCAGTACTTC. It yields the protein CASSLGREHSYEQYF.

This clonotype was seen repeatedly, ten times or more. The chain has TRBV6-4 and TRBJ2-3, with 7 bases aligning to TRBD2. Trimming cost V 2 bases and J 6 bases; bases outside gene matches: 8. The CDR3 is made up of 15 amino acids. Germline V gene lookup returns CDR1 MRHNA and CDR2 SNTAGT. In nucleotides, the CDR3 is TGTGCCAGCAGTGACGGTTCCGCAGCGGGGGATACGCAGTATTTT. Translating gives CASSDGSAAGDTQYF.

This clonotype came up many times. This sequence joins TRBV7-2 and TRBJ1-1; the D gene is possibly TRBD1 (5 bases). The CDR3 spans 15 residues. Germline V gives CDR1 SGHTA, CDR2 FQGNSA. The germline V and J ends were trimmed by 3 bases and 0 bases, with 11 bases remaining between them. The CDR3 region is CASSFVGRMNTEAFF. In DNA form, the CDR3 reads TGTGCCAGCAGCTTCGTGGGACGGATGAACACTGAAGCTTTCTTT.

As for this clonotype: One base away lies a much larger clone, so this may be a sequencing read error. J is TRBJ2-5 and V is TRBV24-1; D perhaps matches TRBD2 (5 bases). CDR3 length: 17 residues. Germline-derived CDR1 and CDR2 are KGHDR and SFDVKD. Deletions cut 4 bases from V and 1 base from J, with 18 bases between. CDR3 sequence: CATSDVKSGDFQETQYF. The CDR3 nucleotides are TGTGCCACCAGTGACGTTAAGAGCGGAGATTTCCAAGAGACCCAGTACTTC.

This chain uses TRBV5-5 with TRBJ2-5, with 10 bases that match TRBD1. The CDR3 is 16 residues long. Trimming removed 5 bases from V and 2 bases from J; junction bases left unmatched: 9. Germline CDR1 SGHKS, CDR2 YYEKEE (reference sequence). This CDR3 is CASSPTDRGLQETQYF. As DNA, the CDR3 is TGTGCCAGCAGTCCTACCGACAGGGGGCTTCAAGAGACCCAGTACTTC.

This clonotype occurred many times. The CDR3 sequence is CAWRPSRNNSPLHF. Written as DNA, the CDR3 is TGTGCCTGGAGGCCCAGCCGGAATAATTCACCCCTCCACTTT. This chain connects TRBV30 to TRBJ1-6; D unresolved. V was cut by 3 bases and J by 5 bases, with 11 bases left in between. Germline CDR1 GTSNPN, CDR2 SVGIG (reference sequence). CDR3 length: 14 amino acids.

The gene calls are TRBV10-3 and TRBJ2-7, with 8 bases lining up with TRBD2. Trimming removed 10 bases from V and 1 base from J; junction bases left unmatched: 12. The CDR3 sequence is 15 residues long. Germline CDR1 and CDR2: ENHRY and SYGVKD. The CDR3 protein is CATAPGGGRSYEQYF. CDR3 sequence (DNA): TGTGCCACCGCTCCGGGGGGGGGCCGTTCCTACGAGCAGTACTTC.

This clonotype was observed many times. This chain connects TRBV6-5 to TRBJ2-7; tentatively, D is TRBD1 (5 bases). CDR1 and CDR2 (germline): MNHEY, SVGAGI. This CDR3 is 15 amino acids long. The germline V and J ends were trimmed by 4 bases and 0 bases, with 13 bases remaining between them. As DNA, the CDR3 is TGTGCCAGCAGTTCCCAGGGCACTTACTCCTACGAGCAGTACTTC. Translated, it gives CASSSQGTYSYEQYF.

This clonotype was seen many times. The chain carries TRBV10-3 and TRBJ2-7; 15 bases match TRBD2. J lost 4 bases, V lost 4 bases, and 8 bases had no gene match. The CDR3 length is 17 residues. Germline V gene sequence: CDR1 ENHRY, CDR2 SYGVKD. DNA of the CDR3: TGTGCCATCAGTGGCCCCCCCGGGACTAGCGGGAGGTACGAGCAGTACTTC. As protein: CAISGPPGTSGRYEQYF.

The table lists this clonotype with many counts. V gene TRBV5-4 combines with J gene TRBJ1-2; 8 nucleotides match TRBD1. Trimming cost V 3 bases and J 4 bases; bases outside gene matches: 14. The germline CDR1 and CDR2 sequences are SGHNT and YYREEE (reference sequence). This CDR3 contains 17 residues. The CDR3 DNA reads TGTGCCAGCAGCTCAGGGACAGGTCCCGAGACCTTCTATGGCTACACCTTC. It codes for CASSSGTGPETFYGYTF.

This clonotype was seen many times. This chain links TRBV15 with TRBJ2-7; no firm D call. CDR1 is LNHNV and CDR2 is YYDKDF in the germline V gene (reference sequence). Trimming pared 1 base from V and 2 bases from J, leaving 3 bases between. There are 12 residues in the CDR3. The CDR3 sequence: CATSRVAYEQYF. The CDR3 nucleotides are TGTGCCACCAGCAGAGTCGCCTACGAGCAGTACTTC.

This clonotype came up many times. The genes are TRBV5-5 and TRBJ1-1; no clear D. Trimming pared 0 bases from V and 3 bases from J, leaving 12 bases between. CDR3 length: 15 residues. The germline V gene encodes CDR1 SGHKS and CDR2 YYEKEE (reference sequence). The CDR3, as DNA: TGTGCCAGCAGCTTGGGCCGGGCCCAGGACACTGAAGCTTTCTTT. Protein: CASSLGRAQDTEAFF.

This clonotype has more than one count but fewer than ten. The chain joins TRBV5-1 to TRBJ1-3; the D is unclear. Germline values: CDR1 SGHRS, CDR2 YFSETQ. V was clipped by 0 bases and J by 1 base, with 8 bases between them. CDR3 length: 15 amino acids. CDR3 sequence reads: CASSLVAGSGNTIYF. The CDR3 DNA reads TGCGCCAGCAGCTTGGTCGCGGGATCTGGAAACACCATATATTTT.

This clonotype was counted at least ten times. This chain connects TRBV4-2 to TRBJ1-5; D is unclear. The length of the CDR3 is 15 residues. The germline CDR1 and CDR2 sequences are LGHNA and YNFKEQ. V lost 2 bases and J 5 bases, leaving 13 bases between the germline ends. CDR3 coding DNA: TGTGCCAGCAGCCAACACAGTAATGGGGATCAGCCCCAGCATTTT. Protein: CASSQHSNGDQPQHF.

This clonotype was seen ten or more times. J is TRBJ2-7 and V is TRBV28, with 8 positions matching TRBD1. The germline V gene encodes CDR1 MDHEN and CDR2 SYDVKM. Losses at the gene ends were 3 bases for V and 0 bases for J; bases not matched to a gene: 7. This CDR3 has 16 residues. The CDR3 loop reads CASSFPRQGISYEQYF. In DNA form, the CDR3 reads TGTGCCAGCAGTTTCCCTCGACAGGGGATCTCCTACGAGCAGTACTTC.

This clonotype appeared many times. The chain is built from TRBV2 and TRBJ1-2, with a possible D match to TRBD1 (6 bases). V was trimmed by 3 bases and J by 3 bases, leaving 8 bases between them. Germline V gene sequence: CDR1 SNHLY, CDR2 FYNNEI. This CDR3 contains 13 residues. In DNA, the CDR3 is TGTGCCAGCAGTGAGAGGGGGTACTATGGCTACACCTTC. Its protein is CASSERGYYGYTF.

This clonotype has ten or more counts. The V call is TRBV7-8, the J call TRBJ2-5; D remains unclear. The germline V gene encodes CDR1 SGHVS and CDR2 FQNEAQ. Trimming removed 4 bases from V and 4 bases from J, with 10 bases in between. The length of the CDR3 is 13 residues. In DNA, the CDR3 is TGTGCCAGCAGCTCGGACCGCCCAGAGACCCAGTACTTC. Residues: CASSSDRPETQYF.

The V and J genes are TRBV12-3 or TRBV12-4 and TRBJ1-3; D ambiguous. The CDR3 contains 15 residues. Deletions cut 1 base from V and 3 bases from J, with 10 bases between. In DNA form, the CDR3 reads TGTGCCAGCAGTTTAGTAGGAGGGCGTGGAAACACCATATATTTT. As protein: CASSLVGGRGNTIYF.

This clonotype was seen only a few times. The chain employs TRBV19 and TRBJ1-6; tentative D call: TRBD1 (5 bases). The V and J ends lost 4 bases and 15 bases respectively, with 13 bases between them. From germline, CDR1 is LNHDA and CDR2 SQIVND (reference sequence). The CDR3 is made up of 12 amino acids. CDR3 DNA: TGTGCCAGTAGTACATTTGGACAAAACCTCCACTTT. As protein: CASSTFGQNLHF.

Points on this clonotype: A much larger clone sits a single nucleotide away, making a read error possible. The rearrangement joins TRBV18 to TRBJ2-5; unclear D gene. Looked up from germline, CDR1 is KGHSH and CDR2 is LQKENI. This CDR3 region has 14 residues. The CDR3 DNA reads as TGTGCCATCTCACCATCGTATCAGCAAGAGACCCAGTACTTC. Its protein product is CAISPSYQQETQYF.

This clonotype was recorded at least ten times. The rearrangement links TRBV6-5 to TRBJ1-1, with no clear D. Germline V gives CDR1 MNHEY, CDR2 SVGAGI. V was pared by 8 bases and J by 7 bases, with 17 bases between. The CDR3 covers 13 residues. In nucleotides, the CDR3 is TGTGCCAGCCAAAATAGTGGGGATAATGAAGCTTTCTTT. Translated, it gives CASQNSGDNEAFF.

This clonotype was seen many times. The chain joins TRBV18 to TRBJ2-7; no firm D call. Trimming cost V 6 bases and J 1 base, with 10 bases left between them. Germline V gene lookup returns CDR1 KGHSH and CDR2 LQKENI. The CDR3 totals 13 residues. In DNA form, the CDR3 reads TGTGCCAGCTCCCCCTGGGAATCCTACGAGCAGTACTTC. This sequence encodes CASSPWESYEQYF.

The rearrangement links TRBV18 to TRBJ2-2; 13 bases match TRBD2. This CDR3 contains 19 residues. Germline trimming cut 3 bases from V and 0 bases from J; bases unmatched to any gene: 7. Germline CDR1 KGHSH, CDR2 LQKENI. CDR3 amino acids: CASSPAVTSGGTNTGELFF. The CDR3 DNA reads TGTGCCAGCTCACCCGCGGTGACTAGCGGGGGGACGAACACCGGGGAGCTGTTTTTT. The full variable domain, with the rest looked up from reference TRBV18 and TRBJ2-2, is NAGVMQNPRHLVRRRGQEARLRCSPMKGHSHVYWYRQLPEEGLKFMVYLQKENIIDESGMPKERFSAEFPKEGPSILRIQQVVRGDSAAYFCASSPAVTSGGTNTGELFFGEGSRLTVL.

This clonotype was seen ten or more times. The V call is TRBV12-3 or TRBV12-4, the J call TRBJ2-7; TRBD2 matches at 12 bases. The CDR3 is 18 amino acids. V was clipped by 6 bases and J by 1 base; unmatched bases: 13. The CDR3 sequence is CASRPGLAGSLSSYEQYF. In nucleotides, the CDR3 is TGTGCCAGCAGGCCGGGACTAGCGGGTTCTCTCTCGTCCTACGAGCAGTACTTC.

A note on this clonotype: This clone may be a read error of a much larger clone one base away. The J gene is TRBJ2-2, the V gene TRBV25-1; possibly TRBD1 for D (7 bases). This CDR3 is 14 amino acids long. Looked up from germline, CDR1 is MGHDK and CDR2 is SYGVNS. The CDR3 DNA follows: TGTGCCAGCAGTGACAGGGGGGAATCCGGGGAGCTGTGTTTT. Its translation is CASSDRGESGELCF.

For this clonotype: A read error may be the cause here, since a much bigger clone is one base away. The rearrangement joins TRBV18 to TRBJ2-7; D uncertain. There are 14 residues in the CDR3. Germline V lookup: CDR1 KGHSH, CDR2 LQKENI. Here the CDR3 reads CASSESPGHYEQHF. DNA of the CDR3: TGTGCCAGCAGTGAATCCCCGGGTCACTACGAGCAGCACTTC.

The chain is built from TRBV11-2 and TRBJ2-2, with D possibly matching TRBD2 (6 bases). V was shortened by 4 bases and J by 6 bases, with 9 bases between the two germline ends. Looked up from germline, CDR1 is SGHAT and CDR2 is FQNNGV. The CDR3 sequence is 13 residues long. As DNA, the CDR3 is TGTGCCAGCAGCTCCCGACTAGCCGGGGAGCTGTTTTTT. Protein product: CASSSRLAGELFF.

CDR3 in DNA: TGTGCCGGCATCGACAGGGATAAAGAGACCCAGTACTTC. Residues: CAGIDRDKETQYF. The chain carries TRBV5-4 and TRBJ2-5; 7 bases agree with TRBD1. Looked up from germline, CDR1 is SGHNT and CDR2 is YYREEE (reference sequence). V trimming: 10 bases; J trimming: 3 bases; junction bases outside the gene matches: 9. The CDR3 consists of 13 residues.

At least ten counts were recorded for this clonotype. CDR3 sequence reads: CASESTAETQYF. In DNA form, the CDR3 reads TGTGCCAGCGAGAGCACAGCCGAGACCCAGTACTTC. The rearrangement uses TRBV28 and TRBJ2-5; D gene ambiguous. Germline loops: CDR1 MDHEN, CDR2 SYDVKM. This CDR3 spans 12 amino acids. V dropped 8 bases and J dropped 5 bases, with 12 bases sitting between them.

This clonotype was counted ten times or more. This rearrangement joins TRBV5-1 to TRBJ1-1; 7 bases fit TRBD1. Germline CDR1 reads SGHRS; CDR2 reads YFSETQ. The CDR3 has 14 amino acids. Unmatched junction bases numbered 7, after V lost 7 bases and J lost 1 base. The CDR3 DNA reads TGCGCCAGCGACCGGACAGGAGCGAACACTGAAGCTTTCTTT. This gives the protein CASDRTGANTEAFF.